Included here is one TCR beta chain sequence, with context. Its target is not known. Sequencing used immunoSEQ multiplex PCR; TCRdb keeps in-frame clones, though not all of them. Of 80,000 to 100,000 clones listed, about 89% are singletons. This sample is part of a study of graft-versus-host responses after intestinal transplantation. This CDR3 has 15 amino acids. Germline V gene lookup returns CDR1 SGHDT and CDR2 YYEEEE. V was shortened by 0 bases and J by 5 bases, with 12 bases between the two germline ends. This TCR derives from a human donor who received an intestinal transplant. This chain joins TRBV5-6 and TRBJ1-5; weak D call: TRBD1 (5 bases). Here the sequenced sample was unstimulated CD4+ T cells sorted from spleen or lymph node cells, taken before intestinal transplant. CDR3 amino acids: CASSLGQGWDQPQHF. CDR3 DNA sequence: TGTGCCAGCAGCTTGGGGCAGGGTTGGGATCAGCCCCAGCATTTT.